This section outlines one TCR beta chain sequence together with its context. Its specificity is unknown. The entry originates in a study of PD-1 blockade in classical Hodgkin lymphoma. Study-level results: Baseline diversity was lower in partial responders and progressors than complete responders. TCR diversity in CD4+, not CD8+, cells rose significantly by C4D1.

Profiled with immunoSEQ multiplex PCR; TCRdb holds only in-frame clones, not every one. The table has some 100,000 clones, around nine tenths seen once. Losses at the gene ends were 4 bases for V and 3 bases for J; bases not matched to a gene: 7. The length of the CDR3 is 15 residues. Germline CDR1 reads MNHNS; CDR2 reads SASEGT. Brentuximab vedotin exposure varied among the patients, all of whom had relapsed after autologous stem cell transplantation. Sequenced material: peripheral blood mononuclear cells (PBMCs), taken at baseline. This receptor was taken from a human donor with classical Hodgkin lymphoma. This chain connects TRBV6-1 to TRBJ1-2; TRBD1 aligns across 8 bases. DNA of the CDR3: TGTGCCAGCAGTGCCTTAAACAGGGGGGACTATGGCTACACCTTC. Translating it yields CASSALNRGDYGYTF.